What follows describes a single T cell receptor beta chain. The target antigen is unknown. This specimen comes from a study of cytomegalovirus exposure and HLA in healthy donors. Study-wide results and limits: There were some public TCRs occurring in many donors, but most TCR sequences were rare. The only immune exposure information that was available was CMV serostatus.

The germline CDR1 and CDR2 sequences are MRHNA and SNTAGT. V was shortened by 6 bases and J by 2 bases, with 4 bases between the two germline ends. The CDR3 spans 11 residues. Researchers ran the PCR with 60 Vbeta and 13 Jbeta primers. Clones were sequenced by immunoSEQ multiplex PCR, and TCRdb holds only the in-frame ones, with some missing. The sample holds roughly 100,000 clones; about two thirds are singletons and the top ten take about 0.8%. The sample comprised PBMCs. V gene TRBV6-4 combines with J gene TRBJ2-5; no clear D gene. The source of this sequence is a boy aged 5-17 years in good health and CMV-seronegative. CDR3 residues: CASSEQETQYF. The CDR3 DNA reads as TGTGCCAGCAGCGAGCAAGAGACCCAGTACTTC.